This T cell receptor (beta chain) was identified during a study of CD8 T cells in Susac syndrome. Deletions cut 3 bases from V and 10 bases from J, with 7 bases between. This CDR3 has 11 residues. Germline V lookup: CDR1 MDHEN, CDR2 SYDVKM. Sequencing targeted TCR beta in blood CD8+ and CD4+ T cells. The RNA input was about 0.45 to 1 ug, and it was reverse transcribed with random hexamers. Using its own MiXCR run on the immunoSEQ multiplex PCR reads, TCRdb lists one record per CDR3 protein. The table records under 200,000 distinct CDR3 sequences, around 94% of them present only once. The receptor was derived from a human donor in good health. The specimen sequenced was CD4+ T cells from PBMCs. The rearrangement joins TRBV28 to TRBJ2-1; D gene uncertain. CDR3 sequence reads: CASSFSLEQFF. The DNA for the CDR3 is TGTGCCAGCAGTTTTAGTCTAGAGCAGTTCTTC.